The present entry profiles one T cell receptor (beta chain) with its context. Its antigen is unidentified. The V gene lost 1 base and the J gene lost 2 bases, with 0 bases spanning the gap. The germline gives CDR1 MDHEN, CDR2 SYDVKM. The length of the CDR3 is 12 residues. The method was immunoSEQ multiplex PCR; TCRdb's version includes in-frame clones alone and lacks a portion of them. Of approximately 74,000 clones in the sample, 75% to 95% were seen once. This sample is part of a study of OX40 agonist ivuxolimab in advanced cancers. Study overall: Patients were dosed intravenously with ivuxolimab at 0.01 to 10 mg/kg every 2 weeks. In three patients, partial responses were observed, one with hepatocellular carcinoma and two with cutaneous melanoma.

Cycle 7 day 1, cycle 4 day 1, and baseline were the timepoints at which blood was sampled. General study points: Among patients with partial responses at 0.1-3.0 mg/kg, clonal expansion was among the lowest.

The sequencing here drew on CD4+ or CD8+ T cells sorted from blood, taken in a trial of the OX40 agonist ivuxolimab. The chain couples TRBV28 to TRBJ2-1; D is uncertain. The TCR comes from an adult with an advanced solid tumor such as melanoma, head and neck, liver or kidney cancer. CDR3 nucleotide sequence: TGTGCCAGCAGTTTATCCTACAATGAGCAGTTCTTC. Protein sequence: CASSLSYNEQFF.